A single sample gave rise to the 18 T cell receptor beta chains below, sequenced in a study of blood T cell repertoires in COVID-19. TCRdb keeps only in-frame clones here, not all; method: immunoSEQ multiplex PCR. The sample consists of tens of thousands of clones, around 87% of them appearing once. Sample: peripheral blood. Receptors were obtained from a man aged 65 to 85 with acute or convalescent COVID-19.

J is TRBJ2-5 and V is TRBV2; 9 bases align to TRBD2. CDR1 and CDR2 from the germline V gene are SNHLY and FYNNEI. V shed 7 bases and J 7 bases; nucleotides not matched to a gene: 4. CDR3 length: 12 amino acids. In DNA, the CDR3 is TGTGCCAGCAAGCGGGGGGATGGGACCCAGTACTTC. Its protein is CASKRGDGTQYF.

This clone was counted between two and nine times. The genes are TRBV2 and TRBJ1-5, with TRBD1 identical over 7 bases. Germline CDR1 SNHLY, CDR2 FYNNEI. CDR3 length: 16 amino acids. After removal of 5 bases from V and 2 bases from J, the junction contained 9 bases not matched to a gene. This CDR3 is CASSIAGGHGNQPQHF. DNA of the CDR3: TGTGCCAGCAGTATCGCAGGGGGTCATGGCAATCAGCCCCAGCATTTT.

The chain employs TRBV6-5 and TRBJ2-5; TRBD1 matches at 9 bases. V lost 6 bases to trimming and J lost 2 bases; unmatched junction nucleotides: 7. CDR1 is MNHEY and CDR2 is SVGAGI in the germline V gene. The length of the CDR3 is 15 residues. The CDR3 bases are TGTGCCAGCAGCCGCGGACAGGGGCGACAAGAGACCCAGTACTTC. Encoded protein: CASSRGQGRQETQYF.

This chain joins TRBV7-7 and TRBJ2-2, with 7 positions matching TRBD1. This CDR3 contains 15 residues. J lost 4 bases, V lost 5 bases, and 7 bases had no gene match. Germline CDR1 is SSHAT and CDR2 is FNYEAQ (reference sequence). The DNA for the CDR3 is TGTGCCAGCAGCCCAGGGGGAGACAGCACCGGGGAGCTGTTTTTT. Translation gives CASSPGGDSTGELFF.

The chain is built from TRBV5-1 and TRBJ2-3; TRBD1 matches at 9 bases. Per the germline V gene, CDR1 is SGHRS and CDR2 is YFSETQ. The CDR3 extends over 16 amino acids. The junction had 6 bases not matched to a gene; V was cut back by 2 bases and J by 2 bases. CDR3 in DNA: TGCGCCAGCAGCTTATCCCGGGACAGGGTCACAGATACGCAGTATTTT. Its protein is CASSLSRDRVTDTQYF.

This rearrangement joins TRBV6-5 to TRBJ1-2, with a tentative D call TRBD1 (5 bases). CDR1 is MNHEY, CDR2 SVGAGI, per germline. This CDR3 is 13 amino acids long. The germline V and J ends were trimmed by 2 bases and 3 bases, with 7 bases remaining between them. CDR3 coding DNA: TGTGCCAGCAGTTACGCCAGGGACTATGGCTACACCTTC. The encoded protein is CASSYARDYGYTF.

This chain joins TRBV24-1 and TRBJ1-4; the match to TRBD1 covers 10 bases. Per germline, CDR1 KGHDR and CDR2 SFDVKD. Trimming took 4 bases from V and 8 from J; bases not matched to a gene: 6. CDR3 length equals 15 residues. The CDR3, as DNA: TGTGCCACCAGTGACCCGGGACAGGGGAGGGAAAAACTGTTTTTT. Amino acid sequence: CATSDPGQGREKLFF.

The rearrangement links TRBV5-6 to TRBJ2-7; 14 bases match TRBD2. The CDR3 has 16 residues. Per germline, CDR1 SGHDT and CDR2 YYEEEE. Germline trimming cut 4 bases from V and 7 bases from J; bases unmatched to any gene: 10. The CDR3 region is CASSPGLAGEFGEQYF. CDR3 DNA: TGTGCCAGCAGCCCGGGACTAGCGGGAGAGTTTGGGGAGCAGTACTTC.

This clone has just one count. As DNA, the CDR3 is TGTGCCAGCAGCCAAGTCGCGCAGGGGTCAGGAGATACGCAGTATTTT. This sequence encodes CASSQVAQGSGDTQYF. The chain links TRBV4-2 to TRBJ2-3; D is perhaps TRBD1 (6 bases). Germline CDR1 LGHNA, CDR2 YNFKEQ. The V and J ends lost 1 base and 5 bases respectively, with 16 bases between them. The length of the CDR3 is 16 residues.

This clone occurred a few times. The chain combines TRBV3-1 (or the pseudogene TRBV3-2) with TRBJ2-7; 7 nucleotides align to TRBD2. The V and J ends lost 4 bases and 1 base, in that order; junction bases with no gene match: 19. This CDR3 comprises 19 residues. Germline V gives CDR1 LGHDT, CDR2 YNNKEL (reference sequence). The CDR3 region has the DNA TGTGCCAGCAGCCCCCGGGACCGACCCCGGTTGCGGGAGTCCTACGAGCAGTACTTC. Its protein is CASSPRDRPRLRESYEQYF.

The chain has TRBV5-1 and TRBJ2-1; 9 nucleotides match TRBD1. After removal of 5 bases from V and 3 bases from J, the junction contained 6 bases not matched to a gene. Germline assignment: CDR1 SGHRS and CDR2 YFSETQ. The CDR3 extends over 15 amino acids. The CDR3 spells CASSYRDRDYNEQFF. CDR3 in DNA: TGCGCCAGCAGTTACCGGGACAGGGACTACAATGAGCAGTTCTTC.

This sequence joins TRBV3-1 (or the pseudogene TRBV3-2) and TRBJ1-6, with no clear D. There are 15 residues in the CDR3. V was shortened by 1 base and J by 7 bases, with 11 bases between the two germline ends. Germline V gene data show CDR1 as LGHDT and CDR2 as YNNKEL (reference sequence). This CDR3 is CASSQGAGLNSPLHF. Here the CDR3 DNA reads TGTGCCAGCAGCCAAGGGGCCGGATTAAATTCACCCCTCCACTTT.

The V gene is TRBV30, the J gene TRBJ2-1; D possibly corresponds to TRBD2 (5 bases). V was cut by 2 bases and J by 1 base, with 6 bases left in between. Germline loops: CDR1 GTSNPN, CDR2 SVGIG (reference sequence). The length of the CDR3 is 13 residues. As DNA, the CDR3 is TGTGCCTGGAGTACGGGGTCCTACAATGAGCAGTTCTTC. Its translation: CAWSTGSYNEQFF.

The chain has TRBV4-3 and TRBJ2-1; tentative D call: TRBD1 (7 bases). The CDR3 spans 16 residues. V was trimmed by 0 bases and J by 7 bases, leaving 16 bases between them. Germline V lookup: CDR1 LGHNA, CDR2 YSLEER. The chain's CDR3 is CASSQDFQGGLNEQFF. The DNA of the CDR3 is TGCGCCAGCAGCCAAGATTTCCAGGGGGGATTAAATGAGCAGTTCTTC.

The chain recombines TRBV24-1 with TRBJ1-1; 11 positions match TRBD1. V lost 6 bases and J lost 9; bases outside the gene matches: 5. The CDR3 sequence is 13 residues long. Germline loops: CDR1 KGHDR, CDR2 SFDVKD. DNA of the CDR3: TGTGCCACCAGTCTGGGGACAGGGGGTAAAGCTTTCTTT. Translation: CATSLGTGGKAFF.

The chain is built from TRBV2 and TRBJ1-1, with D maybe TRBD1 (6 bases). This CDR3 is built from 14 residues. Trimming cost V 6 bases and J 7 bases, with 18 bases left between them. Germline CDR1 SNHLY, CDR2 FYNNEI. CDR3 loop: CASRKENEGGEAFF. The CDR3 bases are TGTGCCAGCAGAAAGGAAAACGAAGGGGGTGAAGCTTTCTTT.

The V and J genes are TRBV28 and TRBJ2-2; weak D call: TRBD1 (5 bases). V was shortened by 6 bases and J by 4 bases, with 15 bases between the two germline ends. The CDR3 is made up of 15 amino acids. Per germline, CDR1 MDHEN and CDR2 SYDVKM. CDR3 sequence reads: CASRPRSGPTGELFF. The CDR3 bases are TGTGCCAGCAGGCCGAGGTCAGGGCCCACCGGGGAGCTGTTTTTT.

The V gene is TRBV4-3, the J gene TRBJ1-3, with D maybe TRBD1 (5 bases). CDR3 length: 15 amino acids. Germline values: CDR1 LGHNA, CDR2 YSLEER. Between the trimmed V and J ends, which lost 0 bases and 0 bases, there was a span of 6 bases. In nucleotides, the CDR3 is TGCGCCAGCAGCCAAGACCAGGGCTCTGGAAACACCATATATTTT. Translated: CASSQDQGSGNTIYF.